This T cell receptor (beta chain) was captured by sequencing in a study of CD8+ T cells in alopecia areata. cDNA prepared by RNA extraction and subsequent reverse transcription served as the template for sequencing. This table comes from immunoSEQ multiplex PCR, and its TCRdb copy is limited to in-frame clones, with some not included. The table includes almost 250,000 clones, around 67% detected once. The table lists this clone with a few counts. V lost 5 bases and J lost 6, with 13 bases in between. Germline V gives CDR1 SGHTA, CDR2 FQGTGA. The CDR3 has 13 residues. This rearrangement joins TRBV7-3 to TRBJ1-2; no reliable D call. Sequences were derived from CD4+ T cells sorted from blood, sampled at week 0. The TCR originated in a human donor with alopecia areata. CDR3 in amino acids: CASSPQVGDGYTF. DNA of the CDR3: TGTGCCAGCAGCCCTCAGGTCGGAGATGGCTACACCTTC. Variable domain in full (rest from reference TRBV7-3 and TRBJ1-2): GAGVSQTPSNKVTEKGKYVELRCDPISGHTALYWYRQSLGQGPEFLIYFQGTGAADDSGLPNDRFFAVRPEGSVSTLKIQRTERGDSAVYLCASSPQVGDGYTFGSGTRLTVV.